The subject of this entry is one T cell receptor (beta chain). Per germline, CDR1 MNHNY and CDR2 SVGAGI (reference sequence). This CDR3 is 12 amino acids long. V lost 6 bases, J lost 2 bases, and 5 bases lay in between. The data are from a study of early T cells in non-severe SARS-CoV-2 infection. The overall study: The input, bulk RNA from unsorted whole blood, was sequenced, and chains were unpaired.

TCRdb re-analysed the 5' RACE reads in MiXCR, keeping a single row per CDR3 protein. There are 69,000 or so distinct CDR3 sequences in the sample; roughly 4.8% occur only once, and 3.5% to 4% lies in the top ten. This specimen consisted of whole blood, obtained at baseline. The V gene is TRBV6-6, the J gene TRBJ1-5; D is undetermined. The sequence was obtained from an adult who was a healthcare worker with PCR-confirmed SARS-CoV-2 infection or an uninfected control (not recorded which). The donor label of this sample is uncertain. The CDR3 here is CASRPGNQPQHF. In nucleotides, the CDR3 is TGTGCCAGCAGGCCGGGCAATCAGCCCCAGCATTTT.